One and the same sample provided the 20 T cell receptor beta chains below, sequenced in a study of blood T cell repertoires in COVID-19. Sequencing used immunoSEQ multiplex PCR; TCRdb keeps in-frame clones, though not all of them. Among about 74,000 clones listed, 70% to 80% were seen once. Sample: peripheral blood. These receptors came from a human donor in a cohort sampled during active COVID-19.

The V gene is TRBV1, the J gene TRBJ2-7; the table's D call, TRBD2, has no DNA check behind it. TRBV1 is deemed a pseudogene. This CDR3 comprises 17 residues. In DNA, the CDR3 is TGCACCAGCAGCCAAGTCCCCGGGACTAGCGTGCTGTACGGGCAGTACGTC. Its translation is CTSSQVPGTSVLYGQYV.

This rearrangement joins TRBV19 to TRBJ1-2; no clear D gene. This CDR3 is built from 16 residues. Deletions cut 3 bases from V and 4 bases from J, with 18 bases between. The germline CDR1 and CDR2 sequences are LNHDA and SQIVND (reference sequence). This chain's CDR3 is CASSIDLLGSSYGYTF. In DNA form, the CDR3 reads TGTGCCAGTAGTATCGATTTGTTGGGCAGCTCCTATGGCTACACCTTC.

The rearrangement uses TRBV28 and TRBJ1-6, with no clear D. Germline V gene sequence: CDR1 MDHEN, CDR2 SYDVKM. CDR3 length: 13 residues. Trimming shortened V by 8 bases and J by 4 bases, and 9 bases separated the two germline ends. CDR3 nucleotides: TGTGCCAGCGGGCCCCGATATAATTCACCCCTCCACTTT. It translates to CASGPRYNSPLHF.

This clone appeared a few times. The V gene is TRBV20-1, the J gene TRBJ1-1; 9 positions agree with TRBD1. CDR3 length: 14 residues. The V gene end was trimmed by 3 bases and the J gene end by 6 bases; junction bases not matched to a gene: 8. CDR1 is DFQATT and CDR2 is SNEGSKA in the germline V gene (reference sequence). DNA for the CDR3: TGCAGTGCTAGTTCGGACAGGGGAGTTCCTGAAGCTTTCTTT. Its protein is CSASSDRGVPEAFF.

CDR3 region: CASSLRQDTGELFF. Here the CDR3 DNA reads TGTGCCAGCAGCTTAAGGCAGGACACCGGGGAGCTGTTTTTT. J is TRBJ2-2 and V is TRBV7-2, with unresolved D. This CDR3 has 14 residues. Trimming removed 2 bases at V and 3 bases at J, with 7 bases between. From germline, CDR1 is SGHTA and CDR2 FQGNSA. Full variable domain (remainder filled in from reference TRBV7-2 and TRBJ2-2): GAGVSQSPSNKVTEKGKDVELRCDPISGHTALYWYRQSLGQGLEFLIYFQGNSAPDKSGLPSDRFSAERTGGSVSTLTIQRTQQEDSAVYLCASSLRQDTGELFFGEGSRLTVL.

This rearrangement joins TRBV6-2 or TRBV6-3 to TRBJ2-3; 13 bases agree with TRBD2. The CDR3 runs 18 residues. Trimming cost V 7 bases and J 2 bases; bases outside gene matches: 12. Germline values: CDR1 MNHEY, CDR2 SVGEGT. CDR3 loop: CASNPKGTSGTYTDTQYF. The DNA of the CDR3 is TGTGCCAGCAACCCGAAGGGGACTAGCGGGACCTACACAGATACGCAGTATTTT.

CDR3 DNA sequence: TGTGCCAGCACAACAGGGGGGCGGGTCTACACCTTC. It specifies CASTTGGRVYTF. The rearrangement links TRBV6-5 to TRBJ1-2, with TRBD1 matching over 8 bases. The V and J ends lost 7 bases and 10 bases, in that order; junction bases with no gene match: 8. The CDR3 runs 12 residues. Germline V gene sequence: CDR1 MNHEY, CDR2 SVGAGI.

V gene TRBV7-9 combines with J gene TRBJ1-5; D may be TRBD1 (5 bases). The CDR3 contains 14 residues. Deletions cut 5 bases from V and 4 bases from J, with 12 bases between. Germline-derived CDR1 and CDR2 are SEHNR and FQNEAQ (reference sequence). The CDR3 reads CASSPQSGNQPQHF. CDR3 nucleotides: TGTGCCAGCAGCCCCCAATCAGGGAATCAGCCCCAGCATTTT. The variable domain in full, with the rest retrieved from reference TRBV7-9 and TRBJ1-5, is DTGVSQNPRHKITKRGQNVTFRCDPISEHNRLYWYRQTLGQGPEFLTYFQNEAQLEKSRLLSDRFSAERPKGSFSTLEIQRTEQGDSAMYLCASSPQSGNQPQHFGDGTRLSIL.

The chain links TRBV19 to TRBJ2-1; D is undetermined. Per germline, CDR1 LNHDA and CDR2 SQIVND (reference sequence). This CDR3 is 14 amino acids long. Trimming left V 7 bases short and J 5 bases short, with 15 bases between. CDR3: CASTAEAWDNEQFF. CDR3 nucleotides: TGTGCCAGTACTGCCGAGGCGTGGGACAATGAGCAGTTCTTC.

This rearrangement joins TRBV5-1 to TRBJ2-3, with 10 bases that match TRBD2. CDR1 and CDR2 from the germline V gene are SGHRS and YFSETQ. The length of the CDR3 is 14 residues. Trimming took 4 bases from V and 6 from J; bases not matched to a gene: 5. CDR3 nucleotide sequence: TGCGCCAGCAGCATCACTAGCGGGACGGATACGCAGTATTTT. This gives the protein CASSITSGTDTQYF.

As DNA, the CDR3 is TGCAGCGATTACACAGGGTTAGGGTCCCAGTACTTC. Translating it yields CSDYTGLGSQYF. The gene calls are TRBV29-1 and TRBJ2-5; a possible D gene is TRBD1 (6 bases). The CDR3 is 12 residues long. V was trimmed by 7 bases and J by 9 bases, leaving 18 bases between them. The germline V gene has CDR1 SQVTM and CDR2 ANQGSEA. The whole variable domain, remainder taken from reference TRBV29-1 and TRBJ2-5, is SAVISQKPSRDICQRGTSLTIQCQVDSQVTMMFWYRQQPGQSLTLIATANQGSEATYESGFVIDKFPISRPNLTFSTLTVSNMSPEDSSIYLCSDYTGLGSQYFGPGTRLLVL.

Only a few counts were recorded for this clone. The V call is TRBV7-3, the J call TRBJ1-5; D is unresolved. The CDR3 length is 13 residues. V was pared by 0 bases and J by 6 bases, with 6 bases between. The V gene's germline CDR1 is SGHTA and CDR2 FQGTGA. The CDR3 coding sequence is TGTGCCAGCAGCTTAACTACACGTCAGCCCCAGCATTTT. Its translation: CASSLTTRQPQHF.

This sequence joins TRBV29-1 and TRBJ1-1; 7 bases match TRBD1. Germline CDR1 SQVTM, CDR2 ANQGSEA. The ends lost 6 bases at V and 1 base at J; junction bases unmatched: 8. This CDR3 is 14 amino acids long. CDR3 DNA: TGCAGCGTACATCGGGACAGAGCGAACACTGAAGCTTTCTTT. Encoded protein: CSVHRDRANTEAFF.

The CDR3 spells CASSLGGVARGYTF. Written as DNA, the CDR3 is TGTGCCAGCAGTCTGGGGGGGGTAGCGCGCGGCTACACCTTC. The genes are TRBV2 and TRBJ1-2, with D perhaps matching TRBD1 (5 bases). The germline gives CDR1 SNHLY, CDR2 FYNNEI. Between the trimmed V and J ends, which lost 5 bases and 8 bases, there was a span of 18 bases. This CDR3 has 14 residues.

J is TRBJ2-7 and V is TRBV7-6, with TRBD1 matching over 10 bases. The germline CDR1 and CDR2 sequences are SGHVS and FNYEAQ. The V gene end was trimmed by 0 bases and the J gene end by 4 bases; junction bases not matched to a gene: 9. This CDR3 comprises 17 residues. The CDR3: CASSLAVGTGAFYEQYV. In nucleotides, the CDR3 is TGTGCCAGCAGCTTAGCGGTCGGGACAGGGGCCTTTTACGAGCAGTACGTC.

The rearrangement joins TRBV5-1 to TRBJ2-7, with TRBD1 matching 8 bases. The CDR3 extends over 14 amino acids. V gave up 4 bases and J gave up 6 bases; unmatched junction bases: 9. Germline-derived CDR1 and CDR2 are SGHRS and YFSETQ. The CDR3: CASSHRTGQGEQYV. CDR3 in DNA: TGCGCCAGCAGCCACCGGACAGGGCAGGGCGAGCAGTACGTC.

The chain combines TRBV6-2 or TRBV6-3 with TRBJ2-5; 7 bases line up with TRBD2. This CDR3 has 15 amino acids. With V trimmed by 0 bases and J by 7 bases, 8 bases remained unmatched. Per germline, CDR1 MNHEY and CDR2 SVGEGT. DNA for the CDR3: TGTGCCAGCAGTTACTCGGGCGGGAGAGGAGGGACCCAGTACTTC. Translating gives CASSYSGGRGGTQYF.

This clone has a count of ten or more. The V gene is TRBV11-3, the J gene TRBJ2-2; 8 nucleotides align to TRBD2. The germline CDR1 and CDR2 sequences are SGHNT and YENEEA. V trimming: 4 bases; J trimming: 7 bases; junction bases outside the gene matches: 11. The CDR3 spans 16 residues. CDR3 region: CASSSGTRGPFGELFF. DNA of the CDR3: TGTGCCAGCAGCTCCGGGACTAGAGGCCCCTTCGGGGAGCTGTTTTTT.

The CDR3 DNA follows: TGCGCCAGCAGCCAACAGACAGGCCCCGGGCCAACCTACGAGCAGTACTTC. It is translated as CASSQQTGPGPTYEQYF. J is TRBJ2-7 and V is TRBV4-3; maybe TRBD1 (6 bases). Germline CDR1 reads LGHNA; CDR2 reads YSLEER. Between the trimmed V and J ends, which lost 2 bases and 2 bases, there was a span of 19 bases. The CDR3 is 17 amino acids.

The rearrangement joins TRBV30 to TRBJ1-1; TRBD1 might be the D (6 bases). Germline values: CDR1 GTSNPN, CDR2 SVGIG (reference sequence). The length of the CDR3 is 15 residues. For the CDR3, the DNA is TGTGCACTCCAAAAGCCGACAGGAGTAAACACTGAAGCTTTCTTT. Its translation is CALQKPTGVNTEAFF.